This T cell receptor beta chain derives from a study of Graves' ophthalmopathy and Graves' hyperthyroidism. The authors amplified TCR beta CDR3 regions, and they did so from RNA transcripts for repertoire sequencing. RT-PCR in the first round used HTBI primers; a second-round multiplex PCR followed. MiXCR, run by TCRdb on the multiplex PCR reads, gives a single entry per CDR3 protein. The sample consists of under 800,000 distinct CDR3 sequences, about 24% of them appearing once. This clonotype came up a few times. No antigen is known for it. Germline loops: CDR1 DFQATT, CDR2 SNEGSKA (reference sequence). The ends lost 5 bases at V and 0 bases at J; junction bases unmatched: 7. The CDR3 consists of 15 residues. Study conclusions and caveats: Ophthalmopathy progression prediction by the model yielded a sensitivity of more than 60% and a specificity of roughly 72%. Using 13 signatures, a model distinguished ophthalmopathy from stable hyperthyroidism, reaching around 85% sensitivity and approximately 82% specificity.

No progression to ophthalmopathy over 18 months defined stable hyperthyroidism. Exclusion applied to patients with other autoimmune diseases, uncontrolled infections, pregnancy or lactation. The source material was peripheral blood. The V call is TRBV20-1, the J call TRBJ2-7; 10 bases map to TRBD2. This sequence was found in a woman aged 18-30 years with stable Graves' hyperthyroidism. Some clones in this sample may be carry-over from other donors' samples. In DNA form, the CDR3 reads TGCAGTGCTCCTCTCTCTAGCGGGAGCTCCTACGAGCAGTACTTC. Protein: CSAPLSSGSSYEQYF.